The 25 T cell receptor beta chains below were found in one sample sequenced in a study of shared clonotypes between healthy human individuals. Terminally differentiated effector memory CD45RA+ cells were left out of the naive CD8 fraction, which was CD45RO-negative and positively selected for CCR7. Repertoires were generated with immunoSEQ multiplex PCR, while TCRdb's copy carries only in-frame clones and drops some. The table shows around 2,000,000 clones, with more than 85% occurring only once. Sequencing was performed on naive CD8+ T cells from PBMCs. These receptors were collected from a man between 18 and 29 years old in good health. Some clones in this sample may be carry-over from other donors' samples.

This clone was detected only a few times. This chain links TRBV27 with TRBJ1-5, with unresolved D. Trimming took off 1 base at V and 2 bases at J, with 6 bases between the two ends. Germline V CDR1 and CDR2: MNHEY, SMNVEV (reference sequence). The CDR3 extends over 14 amino acids. The CDR3 bases are TGTGCCAGCAGTTTATTTTCCGGCAATCAGCCCCAGCATTTT. This gives the protein CASSLFSGNQPQHF.

The genes are TRBV7-6 and TRBJ2-3; possibly TRBD2 for D (7 bases). The CDR3 covers 15 residues. The V gene's germline CDR1 is SGHVS and CDR2 FNYEAQ. Between the trimmed V and J ends, which lost 2 bases and 1 base, there was a span of 10 bases. CDR3 residues: CASSLIGGGTDTQYF. In nucleotides, the CDR3 is TGTGCCAGCAGCTTAATAGGGGGGGGCACAGATACGCAGTATTTT.

This clone came up once. The V call is TRBV5-4, the J call TRBJ1-1; D is undetermined. The CDR3 is 14 residues long. The V and J ends lost 0 bases and 6 bases respectively, with 12 bases between them. CDR1 and CDR2 from the germline V gene are SGHNT and YYREEE (reference sequence). CDR3 region: CASSLAGSQSEAFF. CDR3 in DNA: TGTGCCAGCAGCTTGGCGGGTTCTCAATCTGAAGCTTTCTTT.

The chain recombines TRBV7-6 with TRBJ1-4; D is possibly TRBD1 (6 bases). Per the germline V gene, CDR1 is SGHVS and CDR2 is FNYEAQ. Between the trimmed V and J ends, which lost 5 bases and 3 bases, there was a span of 13 bases. The CDR3 runs 15 residues. The CDR3 region is CASSIEGGANEKLFF. CDR3 in DNA: TGTGCCAGCAGCATCGAAGGGGGGGCTAATGAAAAACTGTTTTTT.

A word on this clone: The same CDR3 arises from other DNA sequences in this sample as well. The chain carries TRBV7-9 and TRBJ2-2; weak D call: TRBD2 (5 bases). Germline-derived CDR1 and CDR2 are SEHNR and FQNEAQ (reference sequence). Trimming cost V 3 bases and J 5 bases, with 7 bases left between them. The CDR3 loop spans 13 amino acids. In DNA form, the CDR3 reads TGTGCCAGCAGCTTGGAGCGGACCGGGGAGCTGTTTTTT. The encoded protein is CASSLERTGELFF.

This clone has a handful of counts. The chain employs TRBV6-5 and TRBJ1-1; 7 bases agree with TRBD1. The CDR3 spans 13 residues. The V gene's germline CDR1 is MNHEY and CDR2 SVGAGI. Germline trimming cut 7 bases from V and 4 bases from J; bases unmatched to any gene: 6. CDR3 sequence: CASKVQGLTEAFF. DNA of the CDR3: TGTGCCAGCAAGGTACAGGGGCTCACTGAAGCTTTCTTT.

The chain carries TRBV7-9 and TRBJ2-5; 8 nucleotides align to TRBD1. This CDR3 has 14 residues. V lost 4 bases, J lost 5 bases, and 6 bases stayed unmatched. Germline V CDR1 and CDR2: SEHNR, FQNEAQ (reference sequence). CDR3 amino acids: CASSWLDRAETQYF. CDR3 bases: TGTGCCAGCAGCTGGCTGGACAGGGCTGAGACCCAGTACTTC.

This clone was counted a single time. J is TRBJ1-3 and V is TRBV9, with unresolved D. V dropped 4 bases and J dropped 0 bases, with 14 bases sitting between them. The CDR3 has 16 residues. CDR1 is SGDLS, CDR2 YYNGEE, per germline. The CDR3 coding sequence is TGTGCCAGCAGCCCCCGGGAGACGAGCTCTGGAAACACCATATATTTT. Translation: CASSPRETSSGNTIYF.

A single count supports this clone. At one of its ends the junction is not consistent with the germline gene, which may arise from a read error. This sequence joins TRBV2 and TRBJ2-3, with 10 bases fitting TRBD2. Germline CDR1 and CDR2: SNHLY and FYNNEI. CDR3 length: 15 amino acids. The CDR3 sequence: CASREGTSDTDTQYF. CDR3 bases: TGTGCCAGCAGAGAAGGGACTAGCGACACAGATACGCAGTATTTT. The whole variable domain, remainder taken from reference TRBV2 and TRBJ2-3, is EPEVTQTPSHQVTQMGQEVILRCVPISNHLYFYWYRQILGQKVEFLVSFYNNEISEKSEIFDDQFSVERPDGSNFTLKIRSTKLEDSAMYFCASREGTSDTDTQYFGPGTRLTVL.

J is TRBJ1-1 and V is TRBV28; D is uncertain. V lost 6 bases and J lost 8, with 16 bases in between. The CDR3 has 13 residues. Germline CDR1 MDHEN, CDR2 SYDVKM. CDR3 region: CASSSRPEGEAFF. The CDR3 DNA reads as TGTGCCAGCAGCTCACGACCCGAAGGCGAAGCTTTCTTT.

Here the CDR3 DNA reads TGTGCCTGGCGTTCATTCGCTAATGAAAAACTGTTTTTT. Translated: CAWRSFANEKLFF. The genes are TRBV30 and TRBJ1-4; no reliable D call. Trimming shortened V by 5 bases and J by 3 bases, and 10 bases separated the two germline ends. There are 13 residues in the CDR3. Germline values: CDR1 GTSNPN, CDR2 SVGIG (reference sequence).

This chain links TRBV4-3 with TRBJ2-2; D remains ambiguous. The CDR3 covers 16 residues. Trimming took 0 bases from V and 1 from J, leaving 9 bases between them. Germline lookup yields CDR1 LGHNA and CDR2 YSLEER. This chain's CDR3 is CASSQDWTVNTGELFF. The CDR3 nucleotides are TGCGCCAGCAGCCAAGATTGGACGGTGAACACCGGGGAGCTGTTTTTT.

The chain couples TRBV28 to TRBJ2-7; 9 positions match TRBD1. Germline V lookup: CDR1 MDHEN, CDR2 SYDVKM. The CDR3 runs 15 residues. The junction had 11 bases not matched to a gene; V was cut back by 5 bases and J by 6 bases. CDR3 residues: CASSKSTGGGREQYF. The CDR3 DNA follows: TGTGCCAGCAGTAAGTCGACAGGGGGAGGACGCGAGCAGTACTTC.

This chain connects TRBV13 to TRBJ2-7, with TRBD2 identical over 7 bases. Per germline, CDR1 PRHDT and CDR2 FYEKMQ (reference sequence). The J segment lost 6 bases and the V segment lost 0 bases, leaving 2 bases of the junction unmatched. The CDR3 has 13 amino acids. This CDR3 reads CASSLGTSSEQYF. The CDR3 region has the DNA TGTGCCAGCAGCTTAGGGACTAGCTCCGAGCAGTACTTC.

The chain employs TRBV28 and TRBJ1-2, with D uncertain. CDR1 is MDHEN, CDR2 SYDVKM, per germline. This CDR3 has 13 residues. V gave up 3 bases and J gave up 9 bases, with 14 bases separating them. The CDR3 coding sequence is TGTGCCAGCAGTTTGGGGAGGAGGAGTAGCTACACCTTC. This sequence encodes CASSLGRRSSYTF.

The chain couples TRBV7-7 to TRBJ1-4; D uncertain. The V end lost 5 bases, the J end lost 0 bases, and 10 bases lay between the germline ends. Germline V lookup: CDR1 SSHAT, CDR2 FNYEAQ (reference sequence). The CDR3 covers 15 residues. CDR3: CASSHPGSTNEKLFF. DNA for the CDR3: TGTGCCAGCAGCCACCCCGGCTCAACTAATGAAAAACTGTTTTTT.

V gene TRBV28 combines with J gene TRBJ2-7, with D maybe TRBD1 (5 bases). Deletions cut 3 bases from V and 4 bases from J, with 19 bases between. CDR3 length: 16 residues. The V gene's germline CDR1 is MDHEN and CDR2 SYDVKM. CDR3 DNA: TGTGCCAGCAGTTTCCGAAGGGGTCAGGGCCCATACGAGCAGTACTTC. It codes for CASSFRRGQGPYEQYF.

The chain employs TRBV30 and TRBJ2-1; the D is unclear. V was cut by 2 bases and J by 1 base, with 6 bases left in between. The CDR3 extends over 13 amino acids. CDR1 and CDR2 (germline): GTSNPN, SVGIG (reference sequence). Here the CDR3 reads CAWSIGSYNEQFF. In DNA, the CDR3 is TGTGCCTGGAGTATTGGGTCCTACAATGAGCAGTTCTTC.

The genes are TRBV27 and TRBJ2-7; unclear D gene. The germline V gene encodes CDR1 MNHEY and CDR2 SMNVEV (reference sequence). The V end lost 4 bases, the J end lost 5 bases, and 18 bases lay between the germline ends. The CDR3 is 15 residues long. The CDR3 reads CASSSISVMIHEQYF. The DNA of the CDR3 is TGTGCCAGCAGTTCGATCTCTGTTATGATCCACGAGCAGTACTTC.

This rearrangement joins TRBV7-6 to TRBJ2-5; TRBD1 agrees at 7 bases. The germline V gene has CDR1 SGHVS and CDR2 FNYEAQ. The length of the CDR3 is 15 residues. The trim removed 1 base at V and 4 bases at J, leaving 6 bases unmatched. The CDR3 DNA follows: TGTGCCAGCAGCTTAGTCGAGGGGGCGGCAGAGACCCAGTACTTC. Translated, it gives CASSLVEGAAETQYF.

In nucleotides, the CDR3 is TGTGCCAGCAGTTACGTCAGGGATGGACAGCCCCAGCATTTT. Its translation is CASSYVRDGQPQHF. The chain is built from TRBV27 and TRBJ1-5, with TRBD1 as a possible D gene (5 bases). Germline CDR1 is MNHEY and CDR2 is SMNVEV (reference sequence). CDR3 size: 14 residues. V lost 4 bases to trimming and J lost 7 bases, with 14 bases between them.

This chain links TRBV6-5 with TRBJ1-5, with 7 bases matching TRBD1. The CDR3 consists of 14 residues. V shed 4 bases and J 3 bases; nucleotides not matched to a gene: 3. The germline V gene encodes CDR1 MNHEY and CDR2 SVGAGI. CDR3 sequence: CASSLTGYNQPQHF. The CDR3 DNA is TGTGCCAGCAGTTTGACAGGGTACAATCAGCCCCAGCATTTT.

The rearrangement uses TRBV6-1 and TRBJ1-3; no firm D call. V lost 0 bases and J lost 0, with 15 bases in between. Germline V gene data show CDR1 as MNHNS and CDR2 as SASEGT. This CDR3 has 18 residues. CDR3 DNA sequence: TGTGCCAGCAGTGAAGCGGGTCCATTAAGGAGCTCTGGAAACACCATATATTTT. Protein product: CASSEAGPLRSSGNTIYF.

V usage is TRBV7-9 and J usage is TRBJ2-2, with a weak D call TRBD2 (6 bases). Germline V gene lookup returns CDR1 SEHNR and CDR2 FQNEAQ (reference sequence). CDR3 length: 14 residues. The V end lost 5 bases, the J end lost 10 bases, and 17 bases lay between the germline ends. CDR3 DNA sequence: TGTGCCAGCAGCGCCAAGGCGGGGAATGAGGAGCTGTTTTTT. It encodes CASSAKAGNEELFF.

This clone was recorded once. The chain employs TRBV7-9 and TRBJ1-4; D is unresolved. The CDR3 has 12 residues. Trimming cost V 6 bases and J 8 bases, with 10 bases left between them. Germline V gene data show CDR1 as SEHNR and CDR2 as FQNEAQ (reference sequence). CDR3 in amino acids: CASSPSREKLFF. CDR3 DNA sequence: TGTGCCAGCAGTCCAAGCCGGGAAAAACTGTTTTTT.